This passage covers 20 T cell receptor beta chains from one sample sequenced in a study of blood T cell repertoires in COVID-19. The repertoire was sequenced with immunoSEQ multiplex PCR; TCRdb's copy has only in-frame clones and lacks some. The repertoire has 150,000 to 200,000 clones, about 88% of them found once; the top ten carry 0.99%. Sequenced sample: peripheral blood. Receptor source: a man aged 18 to 29 with acute or convalescent COVID-19.

The rearrangement links TRBV30 to TRBJ1-4, with D possibly matching TRBD1 (5 bases). The germline V gene has CDR1 GTSNPN and CDR2 SVGIG (reference sequence). The CDR3 runs to 17 residues. The V gene lost 2 bases and the J gene lost 7 bases, with 23 bases spanning the gap. This chain's CDR3 is CAWSLGGFGSRGEKLFF. CDR3 bases: TGTGCCTGGAGTCTCGGGGGGTTCGGGTCGCGTGGTGAAAAACTGTTTTTT. The whole variable domain, remainder taken from reference TRBV30 and TRBJ1-4, is SQTIHQWPATLVQPVGSPLSLECTVEGTSNPNLYWYRQAAGRGLQLLFYSVGIGQISSEVPQNLSASRPQDRQFILSSKKLLLSDSGFYLCAWSLGGFGSRGEKLFFGSGTQLSVL.

Regarding this clone: Other DNA sequences in the same sample also yield this CDR3. This chain connects TRBV7-9 to TRBJ1-1, with 8 bases fitting TRBD1. CDR1 SEHNR and CDR2 FQNEAQ come from the germline V gene (reference sequence). J lost 5 bases, V lost 4 bases, and 6 bases had no gene match. The CDR3 loop spans 14 amino acids. CDR3 protein: CASSSQGAGTEAFF. As DNA, the CDR3 is TGTGCCAGCAGCTCGCAGGGGGCGGGTACTGAAGCTTTCTTT.

The chain has TRBV12-3 or TRBV12-4 and TRBJ2-7; D gene unclear. The CDR3 has 12 residues. Trimming removed 3 bases at V and 7 bases at J, with 10 bases between. DNA of the CDR3: TGTGCCAGCAGTTTGTGGGCTCAGGAGCAGTACTTC. This translates into CASSLWAQEQYF.

The rearrangement uses TRBV7-8 and TRBJ2-7, with D possibly TRBD2 on 5 matching bases. There are 14 residues in the CDR3. The germline V gene has CDR1 SGHVS and CDR2 FQNEAQ. V was clipped by 5 bases and J by 0 bases, with 11 bases between them. CDR3 DNA: TGTGCCAGCAGCCAGACTATTAGCTCCTACGAGCAGTACGTC. This codes for CASSQTISSYEQYV.

The chain joins TRBV19 to TRBJ2-6; tentative D call: TRBD2 (6 bases). The V and J ends lost 3 bases and 4 bases respectively, with 10 bases between them. The CDR3 sequence is 15 residues long. Germline V lookup: CDR1 LNHDA, CDR2 SQIVND (reference sequence). CDR3 in DNA: TGTGCCAGTAGTATTGGAGGGTCAGGGGCCAACGTCCTGACTTTC. Translated, it gives CASSIGGSGANVLTF.

J is TRBJ1-2 and V is TRBV19; the match to TRBD1 covers 8 bases. The J segment lost 7 bases and the V segment lost 5 bases, leaving 9 bases of the junction unmatched. The CDR3 has 14 amino acids. Germline lookup yields CDR1 LNHDA and CDR2 SQIVND (reference sequence). In DNA form, the CDR3 reads TGTGCCAGTAGTTCCCTCGACAGGGGTAGTGGCTACACCTTC. This sequence encodes CASSSLDRGSGYTF.

J is TRBJ1-6 and V is TRBV6-5; 11 bases are shared with TRBD1. After removal of 6 bases from V and 10 bases from J, the junction contained 8 bases not matched to a gene. The germline gives CDR1 MNHEY, CDR2 SVGAGI. CDR3 length: 15 residues. Here the CDR3 DNA reads TGTGCCAGCAGGGACCCGGGACAGGGGGAATCACCCCTCCACTTT. Translation gives CASRDPGQGESPLHF.

The chain couples TRBV19 to TRBJ1-3; 8 bases line up with TRBD1. The CDR3 length is 16 residues. V lost 2 bases to trimming and J lost 2 bases; unmatched junction nucleotides: 5. Germline assignment: CDR1 LNHDA and CDR2 SQIVND (reference sequence). The CDR3 coding sequence is TGTGCCAGTAGTATAACAGGGGGGTCAACTGGAAACACCATATATTTT. It codes for CASSITGGSTGNTIYF.

This clone was observed a single time. J is TRBJ1-1 and V is TRBV7-7; D is unclear. Trimming removed 2 bases at V and 1 base at J, with 5 bases between. This CDR3 comprises 13 residues. CDR1 is SSHAT, CDR2 FNYEAQ, per germline (reference sequence). The chain's CDR3 is CASSLSENTEAFF. In DNA form, the CDR3 reads TGTGCCAGCAGCTTAAGCGAGAACACTGAAGCTTTCTTT. The whole variable domain, filled in from reference TRBV7-7 and TRBJ1-1, reads GAGVSQSPRYKVTKRGQDVTLRCDPISSHATLYWYQQALGQGPEFLTYFNYEAQPDKSGLPSDRFSAERPEGSISTLTIQRTEQRDSAMYRCASSLSENTEAFFGQGTRLTVV.

The rearrangement uses TRBV9 and TRBJ2-3; 7 bases align to TRBD1. After removal of 0 bases from V and 2 bases from J, the junction contained 3 bases not matched to a gene. This CDR3 contains 15 residues. Germline CDR1 reads SGDLS; CDR2 reads YYNGEE. The CDR3 DNA follows: TGTGCCAGCAGCGTAGGGGGACAGAACACAGATACGCAGTATTTT. Protein sequence: CASSVGGQNTDTQYF.

The chain employs TRBV2 and TRBJ1-5; a weak D match, TRBD1 (6 bases). Germline V lookup: CDR1 SNHLY, CDR2 FYNNEI. The CDR3 contains 15 residues. Trimming removed 4 bases at V and 6 bases at J, with 16 bases between. CDR3 in amino acids: CASSGTQGGGQPQHF. The DNA for the CDR3 is TGTGCCAGCAGTGGGACCCAGGGAGGGGGTCAGCCCCAGCATTTT.

The chain uses TRBV10-1 and TRBJ2-5; a weak D match, TRBD2 (5 bases). The germline CDR1 and CDR2 sequences are WNHNN and SYGVQD (reference sequence). The CDR3 loop spans 13 amino acids. Trimming removed 5 bases at V and 4 bases at J, with 11 bases between. The CDR3 coding sequence is TGCGCCAGCAGTTCGGGATTGCGAGAGACCCAGTACTTC. This translates into CASSSGLRETQYF.

The rearrangement links TRBV5-6 to TRBJ2-2; D possibly corresponds to TRBD1 (5 bases). The CDR3 extends over 15 amino acids. Between the trimmed V and J ends, which lost 2 bases and 7 bases, there was a span of 15 bases. Germline-derived CDR1 and CDR2 are SGHDT and YYEEEE. The CDR3 loop reads CASSLTPGLVGELFF. The CDR3 DNA reads as TGTGCCAGCAGCTTAACCCCAGGGCTCGTCGGGGAGCTGTTTTTT.

A single count supports this clone. The chain combines TRBV7-2 with TRBJ2-4; tentative D call: TRBD2 (6 bases). Trimming removed 5 bases at V and 1 base at J, with 18 bases between. Germline CDR1 and CDR2: SGHTA and FQGNSA. The CDR3 consists of 17 residues. CDR3 sequence: CASSPRGGVGAKNIQYF. In nucleotides, the CDR3 is TGTGCCAGCAGCCCGAGAGGAGGGGTTGGGGCCAAAAACATTCAGTACTTC.

The V call is TRBV30, the J call TRBJ1-1; 8 bases match TRBD1. With V trimmed by 0 bases and J by 11 bases, 5 bases remained unmatched. The V gene's germline CDR1 is GTSNPN and CDR2 SVGIG (reference sequence). The CDR3 runs to 12 residues. The CDR3 protein is CAWSVYRGDAFF. Here the CDR3 DNA reads TGTGCCTGGAGTGTTTACAGGGGGGACGCTTTCTTT.

The sample holds a few counts of this clone. The chain carries TRBV6-5 and TRBJ2-2; possible D gene TRBD1, 5 bases. Germline CDR1 is MNHEY and CDR2 is SVGAGI. V was shortened by 9 bases and J by 3 bases, with 11 bases between the two germline ends. The CDR3 covers 13 residues. CDR3 amino acids: CASPGYYTGELFF. CDR3 DNA: TGTGCCAGTCCAGGGTATTACACCGGGGAGCTGTTTTTT.

The chain links TRBV19 to TRBJ1-5; D gene uncertain. V was pared by 5 bases and J by 5 bases, with 10 bases between. The CDR3 is 13 amino acids. Germline assignment: CDR1 LNHDA and CDR2 SQIVND (reference sequence). The CDR3 spells CASSSQKDQPQHF. Here the CDR3 DNA reads TGTGCCAGTAGTTCCCAGAAAGATCAGCCCCAGCATTTT.

The genes are TRBV7-2 and TRBJ1-1; the match to TRBD1 covers 8 bases. The CDR3 totals 15 residues. Germline lookup yields CDR1 SGHTA and CDR2 FQGNSA. V lost 5 bases, J lost 4 bases, and 9 bases stayed unmatched. The CDR3 DNA sequence: TGTGCCAGCAGCCTGGGACAGGTCCGGGCCACTGAAGCTTTCTTT. Protein product: CASSLGQVRATEAFF. The variable domain in full, with the rest retrieved from reference TRBV7-2 and TRBJ1-1, is GAGVSQSPSNKVTEKGKDVELRCDPISGHTALYWYRQSLGQGLEFLIYFQGNSAPDKSGLPSDRFSAERTGGSVSTLTIQRTQQEDSAVYLCASSLGQVRATEAFFGQGTRLTVV.

A few counts support this clone. The chain is built from TRBV4-1 and TRBJ2-7; the match to TRBD2 covers 7 bases. There are 16 residues in the CDR3. Germline assignment: CDR1 MGHRA and CDR2 YSYEKL. Trimming took 0 bases from V and 1 from J; bases not matched to a gene: 6. The CDR3 here is CASSQDGSGESYEQYF. As DNA, the CDR3 is TGCGCCAGCAGCCAAGATGGAAGCGGGGAATCCTACGAGCAGTACTTC.

In nucleotides, the CDR3 is TGCAGCGTTGAATTCGGGGGGGACACTGAAGCTTTCTTT. Protein product: CSVEFGGDTEAFF. V is TRBV29-1 and J is TRBJ1-1; weak D call: TRBD1 (5 bases). Looked up from germline, CDR1 is SQVTM and CDR2 is ANQGSEA. The CDR3 covers 13 residues. V dropped 2 bases and J dropped 3 bases, with 10 bases sitting between them.